Below are 27 T cell receptor beta chains sequenced from a single sample in a study of CD8 T cells in Susac syndrome (dated by TCRdb to between 2018 and 2021). Library preparation was by the immunoSEQ multiplex PCR assay. RNA was extracted using the RNeasy kit, and roughly 0.45 to 1 ug of the RNA was reverse transcribed with random hexamers. Using fastp trimming at Q25 and MiXCR clonotype assembly, TCRdb reanalyzed the public sequencing data and kept in-frame beta chains. A single entry per CDR3 protein holds the most common genes and DNA from its merged rows. The sample includes 250,000 or so distinct CDR3 sequences, with 80% to 95% observed a single time. The ten largest clones add up to around 0.07% of the sample. Sequences were obtained from CD4+ T cells from PBMCs. The receptor set was obtained from a human donor with multiple sclerosis.

The chain uses TRBV3-1 and TRBJ1-4, with D tentatively TRBD1 (5 bases). This CDR3 contains 14 residues. Trimming took 1 base from V and 2 from J, leaving 5 bases between them. Germline CDR1 LGHDT, CDR2 YNNKEL (reference sequence). CDR3 nucleotide sequence: TGTGCCAGCAGCCAAGGGGGCACTAATGAAAAACTGTTTTTT. This sequence encodes CASSQGGTNEKLFF.

The chain's CDR3 is CASGPGGRLETQYF. In nucleotides, the CDR3 is TGTGCCAGCGGTCCCGGGGGGCGCTTGGAGACCCAGTACTTC. The chain combines TRBV6-1 with TRBJ2-5, with D perhaps matching TRBD2 (7 bases). The V gene lost 8 bases and the J gene lost 5 bases, with 18 bases spanning the gap. Looked up from germline, CDR1 is MNHNS and CDR2 is SASEGT. CDR3 length: 14 amino acids.

This sequence joins TRBV20-1 and TRBJ1-4, with D perhaps matching TRBD1 (5 bases). This CDR3 has 13 residues. Germline assignment: CDR1 DFQATT and CDR2 SNEGSKA (reference sequence). Deletions cut 1 base from V and 8 bases from J, with 11 bases between. The CDR3 DNA is TGCAGTGCTAGAGCGGGGGTTGGAGAAAAACTGTTTTTT. This translates into CSARAGVGEKLFF.

The gene calls are TRBV12-3 or TRBV12-4 and TRBJ2-5; D might be TRBD2 (5 bases). The V gene lost 9 bases and the J gene lost 0 bases, with 8 bases spanning the gap. This CDR3 spans 12 amino acids. CDR3 residues: CASTRNQETQYF. In DNA form, the CDR3 reads TGTGCCAGTACTAGAAACCAAGAGACCCAGTACTTC.

The chain uses TRBV12-5 and TRBJ2-5; D tentatively reads TRBD1 or TRBD2 (6 bases each). Trimming took off 1 base at V and 4 bases at J, with 16 bases between the two ends. Germline CDR1 LGHNT, CDR2 FRNRAP. The CDR3 totals 16 residues. The CDR3 sequence is CASGLGHGGAGETQYF. CDR3 coding DNA: TGTGCTAGTGGTTTGGGCCACGGGGGCGCGGGAGAGACCCAGTACTTC.

The V and J genes are TRBV5-1 and TRBJ2-1, with D possibly TRBD1 on 7 matching bases. Germline lookup yields CDR1 SGHRS and CDR2 YFSETQ. The CDR3 extends over 19 amino acids. V dropped 0 bases and J dropped 0 bases, with 19 bases sitting between them. CDR3 DNA: TGCGCCAGCAGCTTGGGGATCCAGGGGGGCACGAGCTCCTACAATGAGCAGTTCTTC. It translates to CASSLGIQGGTSSYNEQFF.

The V and J genes are TRBV12-3 or TRBV12-4 and TRBJ2-5, with no clear D. V was pared by 5 bases and J by 1 base, with 17 bases between. The CDR3 loop spans 16 amino acids. The CDR3 sequence is CASSRPTIGAQETQYF. CDR3 in DNA: TGTGCCAGCAGTCGCCCTACTATTGGCGCCCAAGAGACCCAGTACTTC.

V and J are TRBV7-2 and TRBJ2-1; TRBD2 aligns across 9 bases. The germline gives CDR1 SGHTA, CDR2 FQGNSA. There are 14 residues in the CDR3. Germline trimming cut 6 bases from V and 9 bases from J; bases unmatched to any gene: 9. The CDR3 spells CASSRLAGIVEQFF. Written as DNA, the CDR3 is TGTGCCAGCAGTAGGCTAGCGGGAATTGTTGAGCAGTTCTTC.

The chain has TRBV12-3 or TRBV12-4 and TRBJ1-2, with D perhaps TRBD1 (6 bases). The CDR3 has 14 residues. Trimming cost V 6 bases and J 1 base, with 12 bases left between them. The CDR3, as DNA: TGTGCCAGCAGGGGGGCGGGGGTTAACTATGGCTACACCTTC. As protein: CASRGAGVNYGYTF.

This clonotype was seen once. The chain joins TRBV7-9 to TRBJ1-1; maybe TRBD1 (6 bases). CDR3 length equals 15 residues. Deletions cut 3 bases from V and 1 base from J, with 12 bases between. The V gene's germline CDR1 is SEHNR and CDR2 FQNEAQ (reference sequence). The CDR3 nucleotides read TGTGCCAGCAGCTTCCTCCTGACAGGGAACACTGAAGCTTTCTTT. Its translation is CASSFLLTGNTEAFF.

The genes are TRBV12-3 or TRBV12-4 and TRBJ1-1; tentative D call: TRBD1 (5 bases). With 0 bases removed from V and 1 base from J, the gap between germline ends came to 6 bases. The length of the CDR3 is 14 residues. CDR3 loop: CASSLAGGNTEAFF. The DNA of the CDR3 is TGTGCCAGCAGTTTAGCCGGGGGGAACACTGAAGCTTTCTTT.

DNA for the CDR3: TGTGCCAGCAGCGAAGAGCTCTTCTACGAGCAGTACGTC. This translates into CASSEELFYEQYV. The genes are TRBV6-1 and TRBJ2-7; D not certain. This CDR3 contains 13 residues. Germline lookup yields CDR1 MNHNS and CDR2 SASEGT.

The gene calls are TRBV6-1 and TRBJ2-1; TRBD2 matches 12 bases. Germline assignment: CDR1 MNHNS and CDR2 SASEGT. The length of the CDR3 is 16 residues. V trimming: 5 bases; J trimming: 4 bases; junction bases outside the gene matches: 6. The CDR3 nucleotides read TGTGCCAGCAGTAGTCTAGCGGGAGGGGTTTACAATGAGCAGTTCTTC. This translates into CASSSLAGGVYNEQFF.

The chain uses TRBV11-2 and TRBJ2-1; 11 bases are shared with TRBD2. Germline V gene sequence: CDR1 SGHAT, CDR2 FQNNGV. This CDR3 has 16 residues. The V gene end was trimmed by 1 base and the J gene end by 4 bases; junction bases not matched to a gene: 3. The CDR3 reads CASSLARLAGYNEQFF. The CDR3 nucleotides read TGTGCCAGCAGCTTAGCTCGACTAGCGGGGTACAATGAGCAGTTCTTC. Drawing the rest from reference TRBV11-2 and TRBJ2-1, the complete variable domain is EAGVAQSPRYKIIEKRQSVAFWCNPISGHATLYWYQQILGQGPKLLIQFQNNGVVDDSQLPKDRFSAERLKGVDSTLKIQPAKLEDSAVYLCASSLARLAGYNEQFFGPGTRLTVL.

The chain couples TRBV6-1 to TRBJ2-1; D may be TRBD2 (7 bases). CDR1 MNHNS and CDR2 SASEGT come from the germline V gene. The V gene lost 6 bases and the J gene lost 9 bases, with 21 bases spanning the gap. This CDR3 region has 15 residues. Here the CDR3 reads CASRGTIGLGGEQFF. The CDR3 bases are TGTGCCAGCAGAGGCACTATTGGACTAGGGGGTGAGCAGTTCTTC.

The genes are TRBV3-1 and TRBJ2-7, with 7 bases identical to TRBD1. The CDR3 runs 18 residues. V lost 3 bases and J lost 2; bases outside the gene matches: 16. CDR1 LGHDT and CDR2 YNNKEL come from the germline V gene (reference sequence). Here the CDR3 DNA reads TGTGCCAGCAGCCACAACACCCCTAGACAGGGCTACCCCTACGAGCAGTACTTC. It codes for CASSHNTPRQGYPYEQYF.

The V and J genes are TRBV20-1 and TRBJ1-5; D not resolved. V was cut by 7 bases and J by 0 bases, with 13 bases left in between. The CDR3 extends over 14 amino acids. The germline CDR1 and CDR2 sequences are DFQATT and SNEGSKA (reference sequence). The CDR3 nucleotides are TGCAGTGTAAAATTTGGCGGTAGCAATCAGCCCCAGCATTTT. It is translated as CSVKFGGSNQPQHF.

This clonotype was counted only a few times. The chain has TRBV15 and TRBJ1-5; 8 nucleotides align to TRBD1. CDR1 and CDR2 (germline): LNHNV, YYDKDF (reference sequence). The CDR3 covers 15 residues. V was pared by 3 bases and J by 5 bases, with 6 bases of the junction left unmatched. The CDR3 DNA sequence: TGTGCCACCAGCAGGGATGGACAGGGCGATCAGCCCCAGCATTTT. Its protein product is CATSRDGQGDQPQHF.

This clonotype was observed a single time. Here the CDR3 reads CASRRDYSPDTQYF. The CDR3 nucleotides are TGTGCCAGCAGGCGGGACTATTCGCCAGATACGCAGTATTTT. The chain uses TRBV12-3 or TRBV12-4 and TRBJ2-3, with 7 bases fitting TRBD2. The CDR3 runs to 14 residues. V dropped 6 bases and J dropped 4; count of bases not matched to a gene: 7.

This clonotype came up once. V gene TRBV28 combines with J gene TRBJ1-5; a weak D match, TRBD1 (5 bases). Trimming pared 4 bases from V and 2 bases from J, leaving 15 bases between. The CDR3 has 16 residues. Germline V gene lookup returns CDR1 MDHEN and CDR2 SYDVKM. The CDR3 reads CASSSVGALRNQPQHF. The CDR3 DNA reads as TGTGCCAGCAGTTCAGTAGGGGCGCTGCGCAATCAGCCCCAGCATTTT.

The CDR3 protein is CAWKGGGANTGELFF. In nucleotides, the CDR3 is TGTGCCTGGAAGGGCGGGGGGGCGAACACCGGGGAGCTGTTTTTT. The chain carries TRBV30 and TRBJ2-2; the match to TRBD2 covers 9 bases. The CDR3 consists of 15 residues. Germline CDR1 is GTSNPN and CDR2 is SVGIG (reference sequence). The ends lost 4 bases at V and 0 bases at J; junction bases unmatched: 3.

This sequence joins TRBV20-1 and TRBJ2-5; 12 positions agree with TRBD2. With 5 bases clipped from V and 2 bases from J, the junction kept 6 bases outside the gene matches. The CDR3 totals 15 residues. CDR1 and CDR2 (germline): DFQATT, SNEGSKA (reference sequence). CDR3 amino acids: CSAYLAGGPQETQYF. The CDR3, as DNA: TGCAGTGCTTACCTAGCGGGAGGGCCGCAAGAGACCCAGTACTTC.

The chain recombines TRBV12-3 or TRBV12-4 with TRBJ2-5; TRBD1 is a possible D gene (5 bases). V was shortened by 7 bases and J by 3 bases, with 18 bases between the two germline ends. The CDR3 is made up of 15 amino acids. The CDR3 region is CASNPGQGKEETQYF. Here the CDR3 DNA reads TGTGCCAGCAACCCTGGGCAGGGAAAAGAAGAGACCCAGTACTTC.

V usage is TRBV5-6 and J usage is TRBJ1-2, with D perhaps matching TRBD1 (5 bases). V was shortened by 4 bases and J by 7 bases, with 20 bases between the two germline ends. The CDR3 spans 15 residues. In germline, CDR1 is SGHDT, CDR2 YYEEEE. CDR3 protein: CASSPTPTERAGYTF. CDR3 DNA sequence: TGTGCCAGCAGCCCGACGCCGACAGAAAGAGCTGGCTACACCTTC.

The genes are TRBV5-4 and TRBJ2-5; D remains unclear. The V end lost 0 bases, the J end lost 4 bases, and 10 bases lay between the germline ends. This CDR3 comprises 14 residues. Germline loops: CDR1 SGHNT, CDR2 YYREEE (reference sequence). The CDR3 reads CASSLERALETQYF. DNA for the CDR3: TGTGCCAGCAGCTTGGAGAGAGCTTTAGAGACCCAGTACTTC.

The chain couples TRBV18 to TRBJ2-7, with TRBD2 matching 10 bases. Trimming took 3 bases from V and 3 from J; bases not matched to a gene: 17. CDR1 KGHSH and CDR2 LQKENI come from the germline V gene. The CDR3 is made up of 19 amino acids. CDR3: CASSPTTSGDLLRGYEQYF. The CDR3, as DNA: TGTGCCAGCTCACCCACCACTAGCGGGGATCTCCTGAGGGGCTACGAGCAGTACTTC.

This clonotype was seen only once. The CDR3 sequence: CASSEGRETTLAKNIQYF. The CDR3 DNA reads TGTGCCAGCAGTGAAGGAAGGGAAACGACCCTAGCCAAAAACATTCAGTACTTC. This chain links TRBV2 with TRBJ2-4; D unresolved. The ends were cut back, 1 base at V and 0 bases at J, with 16 bases in the middle. Looked up from germline, CDR1 is SNHLY and CDR2 is FYNNEI. This CDR3 region has 18 residues.